These 19 T cell receptor beta chains came from one sample sequenced in a study of immune evolution from preneoplasia to lung adenocarcinoma. TCRdb's copy holds only in-frame clones and misses some; the assay was immunoSEQ multiplex PCR. The data contain thousands of clones, about four fifths of them singletons. The source material was FFPE adjacent normal lung tissue. These TCRs come from a donor at least 70 years old with lung adenocarcinoma.

In its sample, this clone was seen a few times. Its ends do not fully match the called genes, so a read error is possible. The V gene is TRBV7-9, the J gene TRBJ2-1; the D gene could be TRBD1 or TRBD2 (5 bases each). The CDR3 is made up of 16 amino acids. Germline CDR1 and CDR2: SEHNR and FQNEAQ (reference sequence). CDR3 loop: CASSPQSPTGAEDNIF. Written as DNA, the CDR3 is TGTGCCAGCAGCCCTCAGTCCCCTACCGGGGCCGAGGACAACATCTTC.

Here the CDR3 reads CASSLALGVGYGYTF. CDR3 in DNA: TGCGCCAGCAGCTTGGCCTTAGGGGTCGGCTATGGCTACACCTTC. The chain couples TRBV5-1 to TRBJ1-2; D might be TRBD1 (5 bases). V was pared by 0 bases and J by 4 bases, with 13 bases between. CDR1 and CDR2 from the germline V gene are SGHRS and YFSETQ. This CDR3 region has 15 residues.

V is TRBV15 and J is TRBJ1-2; no definite D call. The germline CDR1 and CDR2 sequences are LNHNV and YYDKDF (reference sequence). V gave up 1 base and J gave up 6 bases, with 12 bases separating them. The CDR3 is made up of 14 amino acids. CDR3 protein: CATSRAAGENGYTF. DNA of the CDR3: TGTGCCACCAGCAGAGCGGCTGGGGAGAATGGCTACACCTTC. The full variable domain, rest sourced from reference TRBV15 and TRBJ1-2, is DAMVIQNPRYQVTQFGKPVTLSCSQTLNHNVMYWYQQKSSQAPKLLFHYYDKDFNNEADTPDNFQSRRPNTSFCFLDIRSPGLGDTAMYLCATSRAAGENGYTFGSGTRLTVV.

This clone was seen a handful of times. The V call is TRBV7-9, the J call TRBJ2-1, with D possibly matching TRBD1 (6 bases). The CDR3 covers 14 residues. V was pared by 0 bases and J by 9 bases, with 12 bases between. Germline CDR1 and CDR2: SEHNR and FQNEAQ (reference sequence). This CDR3 reads CASSLAVGASEQFF. In DNA form, the CDR3 reads TGTGCCAGCAGCTTAGCTGTGGGGGCCAGTGAGCAGTTCTTC.

The chain is built from TRBV6-5 and TRBJ1-4, with D perhaps matching TRBD1 (5 bases). The CDR3 is made up of 14 amino acids. CDR1 and CDR2 (germline): MNHEY, SVGAGI. V lost 6 bases to trimming and J lost 6 bases, with 14 bases between them. As DNA, the CDR3 is TGTGCCAGCAGACTCGACGGGACCGATGAAAAACTGTTTTTT. It translates to CASRLDGTDEKLFF.

The V gene is TRBV6-5, the J gene TRBJ2-1, with 7 nucleotides matching TRBD2. The CDR3 runs 16 residues. V lost 4 bases, J lost 7 bases, and 13 bases stayed unmatched. Germline V CDR1 and CDR2: MNHEY, SVGAGI. The CDR3 nucleotides read TGTGCCAGCAGTTCCCCCACTGGCGGGAGTAGGAATGAGCAGTTCTTC. This gives the protein CASSSPTGGSRNEQFF.

The table lists this clone with a few counts. The sample holds other DNA sequences that translate to the same CDR3. J is TRBJ1-5 and V is TRBV18, with D tentatively TRBD1 (6 bases). Germline V lookup: CDR1 KGHSH, CDR2 LQKENI. V gave up 1 base and J gave up 7 bases, with 11 bases separating them. This CDR3 has 14 amino acids. CDR3 loop: CASSPQGGDQPQHF. CDR3 coding DNA: TGTGCCAGCTCACCACAAGGGGGGGACCAGCCCCAGCATTTT.

J is TRBJ2-1 and V is TRBV7-2; TRBD1 matches 7 bases. CDR1 is SGHTA and CDR2 is FQGNSA in the germline V gene. The CDR3 spans 13 residues. With 7 bases clipped from V and 4 bases from J, the junction kept 4 bases outside the gene matches. The CDR3 loop is CASKMDRYNEQFF. The CDR3 nucleotides read TGTGCCAGCAAGATGGACAGGTACAATGAGCAGTTCTTC.

This clone came up once. The chain links TRBV10-3 to TRBJ2-3; possible D gene TRBD2, 5 bases. This CDR3 spans 13 amino acids. V lost 7 bases, J lost 4 bases, and 12 bases lay in between. The germline CDR1 and CDR2 sequences are ENHRY and SYGVKD. CDR3 nucleotides: TGTGCCATCAATAGCGTTTCGGCAGATACGCAGTATTTT. Translation: CAINSVSADTQYF.

The V gene is TRBV6-6, the J gene TRBJ1-4; TRBD1 is a possible D gene (6 bases). V dropped 8 bases and J dropped 7 bases, with 20 bases sitting between them. The CDR3 contains 15 residues. The germline V gene has CDR1 MNHNY and CDR2 SVGAGI (reference sequence). CDR3 bases: TGTGCCAGCGCCTTATGGGGAGGGGACATTGAAAAACTGTTTTTT. Translation gives CASALWGGDIEKLFF.

V usage is TRBV6-6 and J usage is TRBJ2-7, with 10 bases lining up with TRBD2. Looked up from germline, CDR1 is MNHNY and CDR2 is SVGAGI (reference sequence). The CDR3 has 15 amino acids. V trimming: 4 bases; J trimming: 4 bases; junction bases outside the gene matches: 7. This chain's CDR3 is CASSSTQREGYEQYF. The CDR3 coding sequence is TGTGCCAGCAGTTCCACCCAGCGGGAGGGGTACGAGCAGTACTTC.

This chain connects TRBV6-5 to TRBJ1-2; 7 bases line up with TRBD1. Germline lookup yields CDR1 MNHEY and CDR2 SVGAGI. The CDR3 is made up of 13 amino acids. The J segment lost 6 bases and the V segment lost 6 bases, leaving 7 bases of the junction unmatched. CDR3 in amino acids: CASRTTGPDGYTF. The DNA of the CDR3 is TGTGCCAGCAGGACGACAGGGCCGGATGGCTACACCTTC.

J is TRBJ1-4 and V is TRBV11-3; 10 bases are a match to TRBD1. V dropped 5 bases and J dropped 6; count of bases not matched to a gene: 6. The CDR3 runs to 15 residues. Germline V gives CDR1 SGHNT, CDR2 YENEEA. The chain's CDR3 is CASSERQGAYEKLFF. In DNA form, the CDR3 reads TGTGCCAGCAGCGAAAGACAGGGGGCTTATGAAAAACTGTTTTTT.

This clone has only a few counts. The chain has TRBV7-9 and TRBJ1-4, with D unresolved. Trimming cost V 5 bases and J 0 bases, with 16 bases left between them. The CDR3 is 17 amino acids. The germline V gene encodes CDR1 SEHNR and CDR2 FQNEAQ (reference sequence). The CDR3 region is CASSTSEVPATNEKLFF. Written as DNA, the CDR3 is TGTGCCAGCAGCACTAGCGAAGTTCCGGCAACTAATGAAAAACTGTTTTTT.

The V and J genes are TRBV4-1 and TRBJ1-1; D remains ambiguous. Germline CDR1 MGHRA, CDR2 YSYEKL. Trimming cost V 0 bases and J 1 base, with 3 bases left between them. The CDR3 contains 13 residues. CDR3 protein: CASSQDKNTEAFF. CDR3 DNA: TGCGCCAGCAGCCAAGACAAGAACACTGAAGCTTTCTTT.

The chain combines TRBV11-3 with TRBJ2-7; the D is unclear. The CDR3 totals 12 residues. V dropped 0 bases and J dropped 6 bases, with 6 bases sitting between them. The germline CDR1 and CDR2 sequences are SGHNT and YENEEA. The CDR3 loop is CASSLESGEQYF. CDR3 bases: TGTGCCAGCAGCTTAGAGTCCGGCGAGCAGTACTTC.

This chain joins TRBV15 and TRBJ1-2; TRBD1 aligns across 8 bases. The CDR3 covers 15 residues. Trimming cost V 5 bases and J 4 bases; bases outside gene matches: 9. Germline V gene data show CDR1 as LNHNV and CDR2 as YYDKDF (reference sequence). CDR3 in DNA: TGTGCCACCAGCTTGCAGACAGGGGTTGGCTATGGCTACACCTTC. Protein: CATSLQTGVGYGYTF.

The CDR3 loop reads CASSKTGRRTEAFF. Here the CDR3 DNA reads TGTGCCAGCAGTAAGACAGGGAGGAGGACTGAAGCTTTCTTT. The rearrangement links TRBV5-4 to TRBJ1-1, with TRBD1 matching 7 bases. Germline CDR1 and CDR2: SGHNT and YYREEE (reference sequence). This CDR3 is 14 amino acids long. V trimming: 5 bases; J trimming: 5 bases; junction bases outside the gene matches: 9.

In its sample, this clone was seen a few times. The chain recombines TRBV11-3 with TRBJ1-2; D not resolved. The CDR3 is 13 amino acids. CDR1 and CDR2 (germline): SGHNT, YENEEA. Deletions cut 8 bases from V and 8 bases from J, with 18 bases between. The DNA of the CDR3 is TGTGCCAGCGCTGTCACAGCCGTCTCCGGCTACACCTTC. This codes for CASAVTAVSGYTF.